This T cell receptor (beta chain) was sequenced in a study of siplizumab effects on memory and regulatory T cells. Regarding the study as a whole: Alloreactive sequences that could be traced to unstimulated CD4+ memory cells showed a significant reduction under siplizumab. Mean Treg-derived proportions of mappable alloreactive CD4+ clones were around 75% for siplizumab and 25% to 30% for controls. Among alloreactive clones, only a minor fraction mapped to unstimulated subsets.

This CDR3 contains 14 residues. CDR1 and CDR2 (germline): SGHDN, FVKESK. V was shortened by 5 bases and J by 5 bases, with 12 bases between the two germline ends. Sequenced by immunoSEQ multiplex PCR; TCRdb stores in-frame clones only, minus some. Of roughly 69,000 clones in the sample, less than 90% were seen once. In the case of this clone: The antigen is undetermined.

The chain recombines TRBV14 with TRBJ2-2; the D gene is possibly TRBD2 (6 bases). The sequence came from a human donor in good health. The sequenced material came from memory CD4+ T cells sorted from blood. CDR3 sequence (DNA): TGTGCCAGCAGCGTGACTAGGGTAACCGGGGAGCTGTTTTTT. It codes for CASSVTRVTGELFF. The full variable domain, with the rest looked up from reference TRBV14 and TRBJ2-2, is EAGVTQFPSHSVIEKGQTVTLRCDPISGHDNLYWYRRVMGKEIKFLLHFVKESKQDESGMPNNRFLAERTGGTYSTLKVQPAELEDSGVYFCASSVTRVTGELFFGEGSRLTVL.